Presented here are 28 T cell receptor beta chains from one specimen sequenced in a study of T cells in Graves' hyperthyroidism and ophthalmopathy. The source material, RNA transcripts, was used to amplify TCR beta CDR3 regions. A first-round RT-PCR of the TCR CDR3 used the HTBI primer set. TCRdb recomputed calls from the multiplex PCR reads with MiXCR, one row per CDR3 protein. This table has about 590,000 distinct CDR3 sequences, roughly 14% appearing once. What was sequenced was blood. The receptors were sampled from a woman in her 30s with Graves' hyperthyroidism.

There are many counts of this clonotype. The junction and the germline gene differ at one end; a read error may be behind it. Here the CDR3 reads CASSVTSGIPLHTGELFF. As DNA, the CDR3 is TGTGCCAGCAGCGTAACTAGCGGGATCCCACTTCACACCGGGGAGCTGTTTTTT. The J gene is TRBJ2-2, the V gene TRBV7-3; TRBD2 agrees at 10 bases. Germline V gives CDR1 SGHTA, CDR2 FQGTGA. The CDR3 contains 18 residues.

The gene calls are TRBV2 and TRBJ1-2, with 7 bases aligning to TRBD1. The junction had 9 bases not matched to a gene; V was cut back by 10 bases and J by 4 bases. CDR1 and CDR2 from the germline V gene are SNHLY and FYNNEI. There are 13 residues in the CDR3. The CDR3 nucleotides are TGTGCCACTCAGGGAAGGGGGCTCTATGGCTACACCTTC. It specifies CATQGRGLYGYTF.

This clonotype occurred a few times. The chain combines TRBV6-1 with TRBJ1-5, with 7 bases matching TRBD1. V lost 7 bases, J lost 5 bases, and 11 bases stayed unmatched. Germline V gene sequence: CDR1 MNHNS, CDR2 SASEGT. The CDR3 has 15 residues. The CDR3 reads CASTKTGVNDQPQHF. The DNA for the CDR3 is TGTGCCAGCACAAAAACAGGGGTCAATGATCAGCCCCAGCATTTT.

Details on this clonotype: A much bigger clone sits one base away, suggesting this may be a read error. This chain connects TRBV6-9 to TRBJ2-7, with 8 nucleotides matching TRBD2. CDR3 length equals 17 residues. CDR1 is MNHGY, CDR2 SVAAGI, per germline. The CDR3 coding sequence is TGTGCCAGCAGTTGCGACCTACTAGCGGCGAGCTCCTACGAGCGGTACTTC. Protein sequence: CASSCDLLAASSYERYF.

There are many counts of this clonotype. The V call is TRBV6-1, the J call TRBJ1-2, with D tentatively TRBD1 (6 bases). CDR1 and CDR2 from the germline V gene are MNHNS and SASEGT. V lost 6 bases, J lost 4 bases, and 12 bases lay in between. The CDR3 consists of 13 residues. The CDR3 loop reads CASSQDRLYGYTF. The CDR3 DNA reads TGTGCCAGCAGCCAGGACAGACTCTATGGCTACACCTTC.

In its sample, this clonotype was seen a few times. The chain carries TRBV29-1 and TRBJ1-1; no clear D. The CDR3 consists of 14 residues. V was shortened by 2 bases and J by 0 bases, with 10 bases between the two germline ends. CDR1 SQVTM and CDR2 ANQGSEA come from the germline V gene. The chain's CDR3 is CSVEPSTVNTEAFF. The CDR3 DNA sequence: TGCAGCGTTGAACCCTCTACAGTGAACACTGAAGCTTTCTTT.

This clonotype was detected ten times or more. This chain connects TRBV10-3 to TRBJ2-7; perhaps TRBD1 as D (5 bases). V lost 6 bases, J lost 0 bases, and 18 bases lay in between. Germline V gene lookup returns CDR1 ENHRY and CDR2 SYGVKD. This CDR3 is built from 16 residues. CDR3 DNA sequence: TGTGCCATCAGAGCTGACAGAGCACCTAGCTCCTACGAGCAGTACTTC. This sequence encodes CAIRADRAPSSYEQYF.

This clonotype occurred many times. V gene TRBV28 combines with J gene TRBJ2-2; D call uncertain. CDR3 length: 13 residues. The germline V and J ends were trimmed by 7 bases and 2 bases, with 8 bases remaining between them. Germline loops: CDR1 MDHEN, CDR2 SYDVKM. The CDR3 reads CASIPTNTGELFF. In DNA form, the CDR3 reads TGTGCCAGCATCCCGACAAACACCGGGGAGCTGTTTTTT.

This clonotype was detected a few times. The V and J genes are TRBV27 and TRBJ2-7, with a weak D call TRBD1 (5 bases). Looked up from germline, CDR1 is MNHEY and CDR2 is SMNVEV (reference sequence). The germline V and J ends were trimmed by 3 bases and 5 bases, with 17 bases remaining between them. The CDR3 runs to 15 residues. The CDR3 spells CASSFSGQIRDEQYF. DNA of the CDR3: TGTGCCAGCAGTTTTTCAGGGCAGATCCGGGACGAGCAGTACTTC.

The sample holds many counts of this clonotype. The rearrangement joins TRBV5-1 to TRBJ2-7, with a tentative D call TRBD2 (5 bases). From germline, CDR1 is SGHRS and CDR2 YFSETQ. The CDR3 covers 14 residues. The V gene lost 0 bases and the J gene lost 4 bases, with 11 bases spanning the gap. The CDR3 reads CASSLEGEPYEQYF. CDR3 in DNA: TGCGCCAGCAGCTTGGAGGGAGAACCTTACGAGCAGTACTTC.

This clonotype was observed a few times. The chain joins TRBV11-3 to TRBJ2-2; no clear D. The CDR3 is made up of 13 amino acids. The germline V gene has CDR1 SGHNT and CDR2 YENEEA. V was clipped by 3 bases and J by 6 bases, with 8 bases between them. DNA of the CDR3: TGTGCCAGCAGCTTTCGCAGTCCCGGGGAGCTGTTTTTT. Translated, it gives CASSFRSPGELFF.

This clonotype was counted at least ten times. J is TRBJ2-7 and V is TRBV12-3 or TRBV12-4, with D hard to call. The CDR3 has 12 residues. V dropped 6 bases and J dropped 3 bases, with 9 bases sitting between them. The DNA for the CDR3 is TGTGCCAGCAGGTTTCACAGCTACGAGCAGTACTTC. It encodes CASRFHSYEQYF.

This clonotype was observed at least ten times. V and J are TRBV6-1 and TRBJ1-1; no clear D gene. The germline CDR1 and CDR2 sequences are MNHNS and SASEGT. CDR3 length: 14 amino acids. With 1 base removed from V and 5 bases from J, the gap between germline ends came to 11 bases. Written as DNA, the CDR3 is TGTGCCAGCAGTGAAGGTAATTGGGGAACTGAAGCTTTCTTT. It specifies CASSEGNWGTEAFF.

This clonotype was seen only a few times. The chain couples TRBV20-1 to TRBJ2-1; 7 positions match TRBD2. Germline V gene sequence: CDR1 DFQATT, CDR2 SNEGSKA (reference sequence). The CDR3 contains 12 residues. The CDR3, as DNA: TGCAAGCCGGGGGGAGAGGGCAATGAGCAGTTCTTC. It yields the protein CKPGGEGNEQFF.

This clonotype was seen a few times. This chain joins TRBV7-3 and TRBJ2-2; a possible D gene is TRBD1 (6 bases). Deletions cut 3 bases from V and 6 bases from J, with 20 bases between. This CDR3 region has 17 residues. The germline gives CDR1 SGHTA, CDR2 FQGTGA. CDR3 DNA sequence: TGTGCCAGCAGCTTGAATACACAGGGCCCGTCGGCCGGGGAGCTGTTTTTT. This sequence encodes CASSLNTQGPSAGELFF.

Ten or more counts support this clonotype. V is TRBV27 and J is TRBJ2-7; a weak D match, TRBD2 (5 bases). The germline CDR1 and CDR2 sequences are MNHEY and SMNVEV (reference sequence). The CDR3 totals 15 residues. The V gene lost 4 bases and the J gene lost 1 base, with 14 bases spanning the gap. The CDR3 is CASSSQYTGSYEQYF. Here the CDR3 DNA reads TGTGCCAGCAGTTCCCAATACACGGGGTCCTACGAGCAGTACTTC.

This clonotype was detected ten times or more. CDR3 region: CAWSTIGLDLGDEQFF. Written as DNA, the CDR3 is TGTGCCTGGAGTACAATCGGACTAGATCTGGGCGATGAGCAGTTCTTC. This chain uses TRBV30 with TRBJ2-1; the match to TRBD2 covers 7 bases. V shed 2 bases, J shed 8 bases, and the junction held 15 bases outside the gene matches. This CDR3 is built from 16 residues. Germline CDR1 and CDR2: GTSNPN and SVGIG (reference sequence).

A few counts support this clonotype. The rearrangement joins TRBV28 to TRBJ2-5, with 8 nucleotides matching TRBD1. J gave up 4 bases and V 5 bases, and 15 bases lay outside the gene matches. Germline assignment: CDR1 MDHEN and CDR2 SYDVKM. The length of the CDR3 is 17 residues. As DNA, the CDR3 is TGTGCCAGCAGTCGCCTCGGGACAGGTCCTGAAAGAGAGACCCAGTACTTC. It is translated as CASSRLGTGPERETQYF.

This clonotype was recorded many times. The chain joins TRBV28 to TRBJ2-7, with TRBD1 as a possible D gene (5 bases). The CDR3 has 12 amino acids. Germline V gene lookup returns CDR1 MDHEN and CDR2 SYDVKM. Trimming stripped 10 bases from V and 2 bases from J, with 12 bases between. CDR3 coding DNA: TGTGCCACCGAAGGGGAAACCTACGAGCAGTACTTC. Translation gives CATEGETYEQYF.

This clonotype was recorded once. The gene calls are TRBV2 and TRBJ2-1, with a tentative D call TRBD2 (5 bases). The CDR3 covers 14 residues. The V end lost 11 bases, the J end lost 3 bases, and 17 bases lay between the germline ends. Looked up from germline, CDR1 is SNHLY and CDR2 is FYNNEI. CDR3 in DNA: TGTGCCGGCATGAGTGAGCGGAACTACAATGAGCAGTTCTTC. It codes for CAGMSERNYNEQFF.

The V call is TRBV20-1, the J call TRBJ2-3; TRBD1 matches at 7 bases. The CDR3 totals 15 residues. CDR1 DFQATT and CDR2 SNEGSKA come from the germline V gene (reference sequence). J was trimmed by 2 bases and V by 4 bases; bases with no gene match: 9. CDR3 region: CSATPGQTFTDTQYF. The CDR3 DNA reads TGCAGTGCTACGCCGGGACAGACCTTCACAGATACGCAGTATTTT.

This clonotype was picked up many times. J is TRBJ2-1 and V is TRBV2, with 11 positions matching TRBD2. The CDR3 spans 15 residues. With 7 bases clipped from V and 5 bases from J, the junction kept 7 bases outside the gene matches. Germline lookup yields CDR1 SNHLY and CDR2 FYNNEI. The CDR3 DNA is TGTGCCAGCAACCAGGAGACTAGCGGGGACAATGAGCAGTTCTTC. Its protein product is CASNQETSGDNEQFF.

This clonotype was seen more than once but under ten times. The CDR3 nucleotides read TGTGCCAGCAGCCAAGGGCATGACAGAAACTATGGCTACACCTTC. Protein: CASSQGHDRNYGYTF. The chain recombines TRBV4-2 with TRBJ1-2; possible D gene TRBD1, 5 bases. The length of the CDR3 is 15 residues. The germline V and J ends were trimmed by 1 base and 2 bases, with 11 bases remaining between them. Looked up from germline, CDR1 is LGHNA and CDR2 is YNFKEQ.

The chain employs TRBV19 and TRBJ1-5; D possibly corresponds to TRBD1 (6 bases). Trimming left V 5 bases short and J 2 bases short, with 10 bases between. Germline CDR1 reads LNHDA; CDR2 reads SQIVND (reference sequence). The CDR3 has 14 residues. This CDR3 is CASSGGTRNQPQHF. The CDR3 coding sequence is TGTGCCAGTAGTGGGGGGACACGCAATCAGCCCCAGCATTTT.

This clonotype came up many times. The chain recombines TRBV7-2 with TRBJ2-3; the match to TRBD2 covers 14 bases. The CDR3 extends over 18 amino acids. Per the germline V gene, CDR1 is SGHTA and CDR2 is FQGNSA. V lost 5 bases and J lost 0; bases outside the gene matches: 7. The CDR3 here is CASSPPGLAGASTDTQYF. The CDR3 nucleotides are TGTGCCAGCAGCCCACCGGGACTAGCGGGAGCTAGCACAGATACGCAGTATTTT.

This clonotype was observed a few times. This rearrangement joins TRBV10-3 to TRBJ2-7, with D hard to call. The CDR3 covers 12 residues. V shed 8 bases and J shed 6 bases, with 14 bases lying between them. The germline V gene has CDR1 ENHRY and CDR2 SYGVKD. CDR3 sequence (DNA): TGTGCCATCGGCGGCAGCAGGTCCGAGCAGTACTTC. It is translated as CAIGGSRSEQYF.

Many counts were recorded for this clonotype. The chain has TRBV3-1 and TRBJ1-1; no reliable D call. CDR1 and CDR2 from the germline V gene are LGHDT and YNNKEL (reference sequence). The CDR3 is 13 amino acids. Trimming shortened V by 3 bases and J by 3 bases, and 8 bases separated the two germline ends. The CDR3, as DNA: TGTGCCAGCAGCCATTCGAGGGACACTGAAGCTTTCTTT. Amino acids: CASSHSRDTEAFF.

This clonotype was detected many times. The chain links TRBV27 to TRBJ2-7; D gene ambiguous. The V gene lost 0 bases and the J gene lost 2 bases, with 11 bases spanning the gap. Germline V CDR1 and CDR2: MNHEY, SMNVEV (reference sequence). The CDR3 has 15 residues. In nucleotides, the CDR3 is TGTGCCAGCAGTTTATCGCCCTCAACCGCCTACGAGCAGTACTTC. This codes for CASSLSPSTAYEQYF.